The clone carrying this TCR beta chain was recorded only once. As yet, its antigen is unknown. One end of the junction fails to match germline, which may point to a read error. The data are from a study of tumor-infiltrating lymphocytes in primary liver carcinoma. At the level of the study: Patients were both men and women, whose ages ran from 30 to 69 years. Study outcomes and limitations: A small share of top clones, only about 7-25%, was found in all five tumor regions.

Taking about 18-31 mg of unsorted bulk tissue, the authors co-extracted RNA and DNA. The germline V gene encodes CDR1 SQVTM and CDR2 ANQGSEA. The CDR3 contains 13 residues. A constant-region primer served to make TCR beta cDNA from 500 to 550 ng total RNA. Slightly modified ARM-PCR, run as three nested multiplex PCR rounds, produced the TCR beta libraries. Forward primers for TRBV1-TRBV30 and a C-beta reverse primer served the first two PCR rounds, at approximately 10 cycles each. TCRdb re-called the multiplex PCR reads with MiXCR, one entry per CDR3 protein. The data contain 90,000 to 140,000 distinct CDR3 sequences, roughly 80% of them singletons.

The chain carries TRBV29-1 and TRBJ2-6; tentative D call: TRBD1 (6 bases). Sequencing used liver tumor tissue from sampling region 3. The subset: tumor region T3, left-lateral pole. The TCR originated in a man aged 35-49 years with primary liver carcinoma and hepatitis B virus infection. The CDR3 DNA is TGCAGCGTTGCTGGGTCTGGGGGCAACGTCCTGATTTTC. It codes for CSVAGSGGNVLIF.